This T cell receptor (beta chain) appears in the sequencing data of a study of beta chain features in type 1 diabetes (dated by TCRdb to the late 2010s). Turning to the overall study: Patients and healthy donors did not differ in mean age, gender distribution, total cell number or subset yield. Whereas all 30 or so donors provided naive and central memory subsets, regulatory and stem cell-like memory subsets were isolated from just 8 patients and roughly eight healthy donors. A total of around 110,000,000 sorted cells were examined across all samples, and RNA yield correlated strongly with the number of cells per subset. The study compared TCRB repertoires of sorted circulating CD4+ T cell subsets between recently diagnosed type 1 diabetes patients and matched healthy donors.

What the work shows at the level of the full study, not this receptor alone: HLA sub-analyses involved small numbers of individuals, so any influence of HLA type on TCRB rearrangement remained unresolved. Because cDNA was sequenced instead of genomic DNA, activated cells with high expression could be over-represented, although the groups did not differ in activation or CD3 levels. Shorter templates might have been favored by PCR, but patient and control samples were amplified and corrected together, so both groups would have been affected equally by any skew. At VDJ recombination sites, type 1 diabetes patients had fewer insertions and more deleted nucleotides, which implies abnormalities in thymic rearrangement. Type 1 diabetes patients showed a moderate but significant shortening of TCRB CDR3 length in all four CD4+ subsets. Naive, central memory and regulatory TCRB repertoires appeared more similar among patients than among healthy donors.

Notes on this clone: What this receptor recognizes is not known. No base qualities exist here, and no much larger clone lies one base off it.

The entire amount of isolated RNA was reverse transcribed using the High Capacity cDNA Reverse Transcription Kit, so the sequenced TCRB transcripts were expressed ones. Naive, central memory and regulatory T cell samples underwent deep immunoSEQ sequencing, averaging around 4 million total reads per sample. After sorted cells were lysed in RLT buffer, RNA was extracted with DNase-treated RNeasy Micro or Mini kits, with the choice depending on cell number. Each cell subset was processed on its own to prevent cross-contamination, while patient and healthy donor samples were processed together. The immunoSEQ multiplex PCR was used to amplify TCRB sequences from cDNA, yielding 87-bp fragments that span the CDR3 region. Sequencing of the amplicons was performed on the Illumina HiSeq platform. The study's own analysis went as follows. PCR bias was computationally corrected using synthetic template baselines, reads within Hamming distance 2 were collapsed, and singletons that could not be merged were discarded. By aligning reads against IMGT, V, D and J genes, CDR3 length, and insertions or deletions at six rearrangement sites were assigned. Within each subset, clonotype counts were normalized to the number of sorted cells before true diversity and Gini coefficients were calculated with the tcR R package. The overlap coefficient, calculated on TCRB nucleotide sequences, was used to quantify repertoire sharing. Out-of-frame TCRB sequences from naive cells were analyzed to stand in for the pre-selection repertoire. Imported from immuneACCESS, the table was reduced by TCRdb to in-frame sequences with V and J called. These copies leave out some clones; in studies compared against another copy, an unresolved V gene accounts for under half, and the cause of the remainder is not known. V and J calls and clone size come straight from that table; D and trimming were deduced from the DNA. The sample table holds hundreds of thousands of clones, of which roughly an eighth were seen once. The ten largest clones add up to approximately 0.043% of the sample.

Based on the germline V gene, the CDR1 and CDR2 sequences are SGHRS and YFSETQ. From cysteine to phenylalanine, the CDR3 is 15 amino acids long. Just the 45-base CDR3 DNA is kept, in frame starting at base 1. The junction shows trimming of 0 bases on V and 3 bases on J, plus 13 bases between the germline ends. From each donor, a single peripheral blood sample of approximately 120 mL on average was drawn into heparinised tubes. Using a panel that included CD45RO, CCR7, CD25, CD127, CD95 and CD27, naive, central memory, regulatory and stem cell-like memory CD4+ T cells were sorted on a BD FACSAria II. Every sorted population had a purity above 95%. Right away, PBMCs were isolated by Lymphoprep density gradient centrifugation and were stained directly, with no culture step. So that batch effects would be minimized, each experiment stained and sorted samples in pairs, pairing one healthy donor with one patient.

Recombination connected TRBV5-1 to TRBJ2-7; TRBD1 is possibly the D segment (6 matching bases). This receptor was identified in a man aged 18 to 29 with type 1 diabetes. The sample consisted of naive CD4+ T cells from blood. Taken with the paper, the label for cell subset or site translates to: true naive CD4+ T cells. CDR3 reads: CASSLETGQIYEQYF. The DNA reads as follows: TGCGCCAGCAGCTTGGAAACCGGACAGATCTACGAGCAGTACTTC.